The T cell receptor beta chain under discussion was sequenced for a study of blood T cells in healthy people across ages. Regarding the study as a whole: When set beside aged donors, long-lived donors presented more naive CD4+ cells and higher diversity.

Details on this clonotype: Its antigen is undetermined.

Together with a sample-barcoded 5' primer, a J-beta primer mix was included in a second PCR lasting roughly 6 to 12 cycles. A single record per CDR3 protein comes from TCRdb applying MiXCR to the 5' RACE reads. The table shows 700,000 to 850,000 distinct CDR3 sequences, with under 40% occurring only once. There are 16 residues in the CDR3. Trimming stripped 2 bases from V and 2 bases from J, with 14 bases between. CDR1 and CDR2 (germline): SGHAT, FQNNGV. The TCR was taken from a man aged 18 to 35 in good health. The sequenced sample was blood. The chain employs TRBV11-2 and TRBJ2-3; D call uncertain. The CDR3 reads CASSLQTGLATDTQYF. The CDR3 nucleotides are TGTGCCAGCAGCTTACAGACTGGTTTAGCCACAGATACGCAGTATTTT.